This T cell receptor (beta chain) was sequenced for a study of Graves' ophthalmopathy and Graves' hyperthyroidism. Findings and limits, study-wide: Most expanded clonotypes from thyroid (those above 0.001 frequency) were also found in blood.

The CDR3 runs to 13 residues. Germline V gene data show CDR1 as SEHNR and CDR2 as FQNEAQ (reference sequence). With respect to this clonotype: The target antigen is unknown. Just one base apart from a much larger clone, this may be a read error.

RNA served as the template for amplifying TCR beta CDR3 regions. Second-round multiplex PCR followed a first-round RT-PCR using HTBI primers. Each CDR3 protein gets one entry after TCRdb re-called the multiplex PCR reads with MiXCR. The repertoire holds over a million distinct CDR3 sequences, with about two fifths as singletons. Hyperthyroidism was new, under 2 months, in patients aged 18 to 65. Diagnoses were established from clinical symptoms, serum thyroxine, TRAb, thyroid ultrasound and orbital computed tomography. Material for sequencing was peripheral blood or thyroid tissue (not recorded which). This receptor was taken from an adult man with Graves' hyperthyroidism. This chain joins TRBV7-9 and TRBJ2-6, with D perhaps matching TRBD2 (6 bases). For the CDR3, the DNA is TGTGCCAGCAGGGGGACTGGGGCCAACGCCCTGACTTTC. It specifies CASRGTGANALTF. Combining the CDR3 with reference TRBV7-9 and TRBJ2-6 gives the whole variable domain DTGVSQNPRHKITKRGQNVTFRCDPISEHNRLYWYRQTLGQGPEFLTYFQNEAQLEKSRLLSDRFSAERPKGSFSTLEIQRTEQGDSAMYLCASRGTGANALTFGAGSRLTVL.